This TCR beta chain was captured in a study of blood T cell repertoires in COVID-19. Produced via immunoSEQ multiplex PCR; TCRdb's table is partial and in-frame only. This sample has about 270,000 clones, with 85% to 90% found just once. V was clipped by 7 bases and J by 6 bases; unmatched bases: 15. Germline CDR1 is MNHEY and CDR2 is SVGEGT. CDR3 length equals 17 residues. This receptor was taken from a woman in her 30s with acute COVID-19. The chain has TRBV6-2 or TRBV6-3 and TRBJ2-2; TRBD2 matches at 9 bases. The sequenced sample was PBMCs or T cells enriched from blood (not recorded which). CDR3 sequence (DNA): TGTGCCAGCATCCCCGGTAGCGGGAGAGTTTTGGCCGGGGAGCTGTTTTTT. This gives the protein CASIPGSGRVLAGELFF.